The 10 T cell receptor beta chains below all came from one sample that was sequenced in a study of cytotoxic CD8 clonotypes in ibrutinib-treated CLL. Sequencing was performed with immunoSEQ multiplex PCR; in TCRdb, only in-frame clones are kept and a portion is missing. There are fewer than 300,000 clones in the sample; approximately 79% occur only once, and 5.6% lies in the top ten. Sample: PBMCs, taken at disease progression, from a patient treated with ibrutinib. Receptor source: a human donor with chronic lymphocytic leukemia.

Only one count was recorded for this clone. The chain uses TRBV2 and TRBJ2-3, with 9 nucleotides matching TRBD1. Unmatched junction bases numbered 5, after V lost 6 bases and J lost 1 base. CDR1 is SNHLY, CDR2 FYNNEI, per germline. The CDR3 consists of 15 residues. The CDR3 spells CASRYRGRGTDTQYF. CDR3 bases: TGTGCCAGCAGGTACAGGGGGCGCGGCACAGATACGCAGTATTTT.

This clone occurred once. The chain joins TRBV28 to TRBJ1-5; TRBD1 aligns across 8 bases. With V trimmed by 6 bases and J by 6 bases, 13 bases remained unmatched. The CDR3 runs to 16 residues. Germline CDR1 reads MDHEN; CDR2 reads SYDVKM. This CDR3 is CASSPWTGTSGQPQHF. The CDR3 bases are TGTGCCAGCAGCCCTTGGACAGGGACGTCGGGTCAGCCCCAGCATTTT.

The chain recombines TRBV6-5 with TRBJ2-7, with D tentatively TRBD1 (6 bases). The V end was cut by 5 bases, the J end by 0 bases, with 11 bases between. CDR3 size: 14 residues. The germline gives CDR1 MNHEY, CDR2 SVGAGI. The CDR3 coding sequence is TGTGCCAGCAGTACACAGGGAAGCTCCTACGAGCAGTACTTC. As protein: CASSTQGSSYEQYF.

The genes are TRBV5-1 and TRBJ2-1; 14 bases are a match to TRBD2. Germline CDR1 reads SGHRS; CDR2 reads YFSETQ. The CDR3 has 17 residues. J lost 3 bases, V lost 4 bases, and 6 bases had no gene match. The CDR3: CASSPGTSGGSYNEQFF. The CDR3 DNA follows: TGCGCCAGCAGCCCTGGGACTAGCGGGGGAAGCTACAATGAGCAGTTCTTC.

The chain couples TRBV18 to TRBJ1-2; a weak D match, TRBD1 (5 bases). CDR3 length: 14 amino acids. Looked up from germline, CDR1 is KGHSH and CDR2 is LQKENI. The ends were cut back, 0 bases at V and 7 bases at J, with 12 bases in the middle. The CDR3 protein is CASSPPGQGRGYTF. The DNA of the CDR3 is TGTGCCAGCTCACCACCAGGTCAGGGTCGTGGCTACACCTTC.

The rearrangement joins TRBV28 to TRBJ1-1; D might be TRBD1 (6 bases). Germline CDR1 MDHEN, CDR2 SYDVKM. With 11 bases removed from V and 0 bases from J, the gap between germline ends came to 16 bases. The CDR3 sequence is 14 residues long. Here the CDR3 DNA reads TGTGCCGTATGTAGGGGGTTGATGAACACTGAAGCTTTCTTT. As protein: CAVCRGLMNTEAFF.

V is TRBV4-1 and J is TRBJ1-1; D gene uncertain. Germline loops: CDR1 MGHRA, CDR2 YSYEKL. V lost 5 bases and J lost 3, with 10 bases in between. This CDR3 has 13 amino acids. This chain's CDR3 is CASSGTEYTEAFF. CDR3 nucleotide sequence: TGCGCCAGCAGCGGTACGGAGTACACTGAAGCTTTCTTT.

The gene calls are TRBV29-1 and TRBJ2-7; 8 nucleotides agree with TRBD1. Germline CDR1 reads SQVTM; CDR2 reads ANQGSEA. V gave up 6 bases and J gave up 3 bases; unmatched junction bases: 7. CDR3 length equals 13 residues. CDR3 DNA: TGCAGCGTCGGACAGGGAAAGGACTACGAGCAGTACTTC. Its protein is CSVGQGKDYEQYF.

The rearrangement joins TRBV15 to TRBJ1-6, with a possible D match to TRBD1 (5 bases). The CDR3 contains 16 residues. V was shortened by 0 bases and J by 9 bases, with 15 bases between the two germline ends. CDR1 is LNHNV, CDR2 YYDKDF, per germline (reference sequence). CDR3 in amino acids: CATSRDVVGGGSPLHF. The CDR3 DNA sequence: TGTGCCACCAGCAGAGATGTTGTTGGGGGTGGTTCACCCCTCCACTTT.

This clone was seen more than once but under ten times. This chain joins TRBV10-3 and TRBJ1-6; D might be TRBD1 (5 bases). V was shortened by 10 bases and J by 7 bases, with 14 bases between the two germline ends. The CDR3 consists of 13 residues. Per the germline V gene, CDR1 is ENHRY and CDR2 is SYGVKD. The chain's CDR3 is CATQGRVNSPLHF. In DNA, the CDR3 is TGTGCCACCCAGGGCCGGGTAAATTCACCCCTCCACTTT.